The TCR beta chain under discussion was sequenced for a study of response to subunit inactivated influenza vaccine. The sample holds a few counts of this clonotype. Germline V lookup: CDR1 SGHVS, CDR2 FQNEAQ. CDR3 length: 14 amino acids. Trimming shortened V by 2 bases and J by 3 bases, and 10 bases separated the two germline ends. TCRdb re-called the RT-PCR reads through MiXCR, storing one row per CDR3 protein. The profile shows some 640,000 distinct CDR3 sequences, approximately 15% of them singletons. Specimen: PBMCs from blood, collected around 15 days before vaccination. The rearrangement joins TRBV7-8 to TRBJ1-2, with TRBD1 as a possible D gene (6 bases). The origin of this receptor is a man aged 45-60 years who received an inactivated influenza vaccine. This CDR3 is CASSLKRTDYGYTF. For the CDR3, the DNA is TGTGCCAGCAGCTTAAAACGGACAGACTATGGCTACACCTTC.